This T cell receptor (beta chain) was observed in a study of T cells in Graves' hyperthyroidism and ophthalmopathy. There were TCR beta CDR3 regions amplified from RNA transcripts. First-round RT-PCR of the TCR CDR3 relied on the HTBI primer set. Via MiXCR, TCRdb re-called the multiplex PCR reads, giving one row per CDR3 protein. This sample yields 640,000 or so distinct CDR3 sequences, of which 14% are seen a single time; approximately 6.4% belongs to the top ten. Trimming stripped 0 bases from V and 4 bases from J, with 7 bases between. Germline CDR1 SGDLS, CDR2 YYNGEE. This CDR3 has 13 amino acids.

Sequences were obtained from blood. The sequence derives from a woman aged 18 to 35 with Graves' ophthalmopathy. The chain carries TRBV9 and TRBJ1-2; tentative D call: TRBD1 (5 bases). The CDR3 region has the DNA TGTGCCAGCAGCGTAGCTGGGGGCTATGGCTACACCTTC. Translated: CASSVAGGYGYTF.